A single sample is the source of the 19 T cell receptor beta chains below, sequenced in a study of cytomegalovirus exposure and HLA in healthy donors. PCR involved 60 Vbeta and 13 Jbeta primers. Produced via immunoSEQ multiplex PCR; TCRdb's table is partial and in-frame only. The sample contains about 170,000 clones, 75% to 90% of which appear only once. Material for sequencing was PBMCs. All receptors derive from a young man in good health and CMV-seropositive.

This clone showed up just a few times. This chain's CDR3 is CASSKPEGYNEQFF. The CDR3 region has the DNA TGTGCCAGCAGCAAACCGGAGGGCTACAATGAGCAGTTCTTC. The chain uses TRBV9 and TRBJ2-1, with D tentatively TRBD2 (6 bases). Germline CDR1 and CDR2: SGDLS and YYNGEE. V was trimmed by 4 bases and J by 3 bases, leaving 11 bases between them. This CDR3 is 14 amino acids long.

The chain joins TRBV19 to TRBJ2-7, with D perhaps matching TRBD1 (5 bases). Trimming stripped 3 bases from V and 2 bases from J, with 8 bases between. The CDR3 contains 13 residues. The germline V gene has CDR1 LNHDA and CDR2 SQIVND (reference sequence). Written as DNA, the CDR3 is TGTGCCAGTAGTATGGGGCAGACCTACGAGCAGTACTTC. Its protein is CASSMGQTYEQYF. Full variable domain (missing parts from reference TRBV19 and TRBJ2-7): DGGITQSPKYLFRKEGQNVTLSCEQNLNHDAMYWYRQDPGQGLRLIYYSQIVNDFQKGDIAEGYSVSREKKESFPLTVTSAQKNPTAFYLCASSMGQTYEQYFGPGTRLTVT.

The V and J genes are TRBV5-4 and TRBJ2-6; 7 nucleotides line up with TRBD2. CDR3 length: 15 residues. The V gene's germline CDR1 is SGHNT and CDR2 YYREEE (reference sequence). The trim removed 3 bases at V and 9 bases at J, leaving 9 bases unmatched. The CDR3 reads CASSSGLLEVNVLTF. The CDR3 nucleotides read TGTGCCAGCAGCTCGGGACTACTGGAGGTCAACGTCCTGACTTTC.

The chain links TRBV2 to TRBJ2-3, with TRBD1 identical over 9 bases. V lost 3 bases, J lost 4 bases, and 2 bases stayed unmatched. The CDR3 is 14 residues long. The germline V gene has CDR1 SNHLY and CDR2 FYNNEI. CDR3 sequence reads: CASSEGQGSDTQYF. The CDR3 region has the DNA TGTGCCAGCAGTGAGGGACAGGGATCAGATACGCAGTATTTT.

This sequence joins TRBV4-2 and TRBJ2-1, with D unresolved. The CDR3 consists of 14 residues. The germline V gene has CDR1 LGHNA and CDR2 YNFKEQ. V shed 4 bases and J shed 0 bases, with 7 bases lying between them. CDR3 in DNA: TGTGCCAGCAGCCCCCCCAGCTCCTACAATGAGCAGTTCTTC. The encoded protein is CASSPPSSYNEQFF.

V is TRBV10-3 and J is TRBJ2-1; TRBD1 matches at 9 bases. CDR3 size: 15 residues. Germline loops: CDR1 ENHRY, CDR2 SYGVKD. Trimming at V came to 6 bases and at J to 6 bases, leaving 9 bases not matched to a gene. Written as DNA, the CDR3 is TGTGCCATCAGGACGGCCGGGACAGGGCCCAATGAGCAGTTCTTC. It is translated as CAIRTAGTGPNEQFF.

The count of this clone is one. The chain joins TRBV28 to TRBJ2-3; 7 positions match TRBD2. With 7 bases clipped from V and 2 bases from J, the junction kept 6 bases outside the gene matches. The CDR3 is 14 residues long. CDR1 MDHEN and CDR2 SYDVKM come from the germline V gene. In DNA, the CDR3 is TGTGCCAGCAAGACGAGCGGGACCACAGATACGCAGTATTTT. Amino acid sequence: CASKTSGTTDTQYF.

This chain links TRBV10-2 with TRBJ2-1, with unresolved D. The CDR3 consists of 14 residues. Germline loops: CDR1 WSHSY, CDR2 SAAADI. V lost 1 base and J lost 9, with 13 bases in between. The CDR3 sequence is CASSEFTWLSEQFF. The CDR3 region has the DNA TGCGCCAGCAGTGAGTTTACCTGGTTGAGTGAGCAGTTCTTC.

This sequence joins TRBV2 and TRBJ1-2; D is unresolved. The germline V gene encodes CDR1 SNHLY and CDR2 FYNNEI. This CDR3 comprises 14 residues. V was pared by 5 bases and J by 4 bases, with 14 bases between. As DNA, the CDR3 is TGTGCCAGCAGTTACCTCGGGTCCACCTATGGCTACACCTTC. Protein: CASSYLGSTYGYTF.

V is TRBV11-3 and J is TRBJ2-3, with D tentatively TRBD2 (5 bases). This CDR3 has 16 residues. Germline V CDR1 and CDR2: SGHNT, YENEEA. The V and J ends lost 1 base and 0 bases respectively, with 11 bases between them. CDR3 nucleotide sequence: TGTGCCAGCAGCTTAGTTACTAGTGCGAGCACAGATACGCAGTATTTT. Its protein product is CASSLVTSASTDTQYF.

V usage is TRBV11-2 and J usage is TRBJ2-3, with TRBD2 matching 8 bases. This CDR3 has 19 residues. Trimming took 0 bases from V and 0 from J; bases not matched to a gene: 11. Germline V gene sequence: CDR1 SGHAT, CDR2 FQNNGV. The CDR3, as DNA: TGTGCCAGCAGCTTAGATGGGCGGGGGCGGGGGGTTAGCACAGATACGCAGTATTTT. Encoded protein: CASSLDGRGRGVSTDTQYF.

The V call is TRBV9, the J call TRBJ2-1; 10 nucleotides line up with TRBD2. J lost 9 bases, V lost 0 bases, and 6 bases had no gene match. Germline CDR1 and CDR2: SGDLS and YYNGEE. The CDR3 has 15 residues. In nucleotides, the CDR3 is TGTGCCAGCAGCGTAGGATTAGCGGGAGGCAGTGAGCAGTTCTTC. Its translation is CASSVGLAGGSEQFF.

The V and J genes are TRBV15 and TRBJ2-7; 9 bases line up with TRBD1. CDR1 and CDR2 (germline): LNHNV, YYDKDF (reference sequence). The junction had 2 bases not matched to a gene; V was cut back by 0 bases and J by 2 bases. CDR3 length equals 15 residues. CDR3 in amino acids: CATSREGTGPYEQYF. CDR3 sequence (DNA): TGTGCCACCAGCAGAGAGGGGACAGGGCCCTACGAGCAGTACTTC.

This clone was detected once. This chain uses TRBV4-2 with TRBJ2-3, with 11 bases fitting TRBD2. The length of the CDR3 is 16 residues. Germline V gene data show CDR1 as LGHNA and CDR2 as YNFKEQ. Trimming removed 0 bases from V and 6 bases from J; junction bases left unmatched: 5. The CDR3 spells CASSQELAGDRDTQYF. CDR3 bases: TGTGCCAGCAGCCAAGAACTAGCGGGGGACAGGGATACGCAGTATTTT.

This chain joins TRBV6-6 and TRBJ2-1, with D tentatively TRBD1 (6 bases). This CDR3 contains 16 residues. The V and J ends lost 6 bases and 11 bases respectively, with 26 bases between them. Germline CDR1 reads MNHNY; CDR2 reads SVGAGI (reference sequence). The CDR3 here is CASSYPRQGRQSKQFF. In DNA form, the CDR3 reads TGTGCCAGCAGCTATCCCCGCCAGGGGCGACAAAGTAAGCAGTTCTTC.

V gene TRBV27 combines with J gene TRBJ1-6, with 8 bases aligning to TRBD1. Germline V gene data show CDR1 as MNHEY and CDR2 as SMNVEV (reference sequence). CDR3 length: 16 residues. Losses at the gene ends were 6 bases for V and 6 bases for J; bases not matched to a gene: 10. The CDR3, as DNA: TGTGCCAGCAGGGTAATCCCGGGACAGGTTAATTCACCCCTCCACTTT. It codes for CASRVIPGQVNSPLHF.

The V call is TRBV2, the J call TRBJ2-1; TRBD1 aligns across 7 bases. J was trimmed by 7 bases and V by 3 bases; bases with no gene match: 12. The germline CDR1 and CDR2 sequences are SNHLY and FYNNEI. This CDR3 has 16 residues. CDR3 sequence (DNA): TGTGCCAGCAGTGACTCGTGGACAGGAGATAGTAATGAGCAGTTCTTC. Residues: CASSDSWTGDSNEQFF.

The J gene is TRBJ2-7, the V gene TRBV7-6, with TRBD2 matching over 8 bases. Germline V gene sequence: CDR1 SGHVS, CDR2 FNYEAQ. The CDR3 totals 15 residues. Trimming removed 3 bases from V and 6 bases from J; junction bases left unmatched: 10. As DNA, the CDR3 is TGTGCCAGCAGCTTGGGAGGAGGCGGGAGGAGCGAGCAGTACTTC. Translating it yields CASSLGGGGRSEQYF.

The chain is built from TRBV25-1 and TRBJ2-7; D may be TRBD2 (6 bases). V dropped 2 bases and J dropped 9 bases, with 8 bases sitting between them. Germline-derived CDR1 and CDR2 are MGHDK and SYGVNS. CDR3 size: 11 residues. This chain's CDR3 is CASSEVGGQYF. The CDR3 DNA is TGTGCCAGCAGTGAAGTGGGAGGGCAGTACTTC.